The sequence of this T cell receptor beta chain was determined in a study of T cells expressing NK-cell markers. Study results and caveats: The study found these clonotypes also leading the CD3+CD56-NKG2C+ fraction in several donors.

The CDR3 is 19 amino acids. Details on this clonotype: The antigen is unknown.

In generating TCR beta cDNA, 5'RACE template switching with UMIs was used. TCRdb reworked the 5' RACE reads into one entry per CDR3 protein, no DNA. The sample shows about 180,000 distinct CDR3 sequences, and about 18% sits with its ten largest clones. The rearrangement links TRBV12-3 or TRBV12-4 to TRBJ1-5; TCRdb's D call, TRBD1, is unchecked because there is no DNA. What was sequenced was blood T cells: a sorted CD56 or NKG2C T cell subset, CD4+ or CD8+ T cells, or bulk PBMC T cells (not recorded which). The clonotype was recovered from a woman aged 18-69 years in good health. The CDR3 reads CASSLGDLGQGIGVQPQHF.